The present TCR beta chain was sequenced within a study of cytomegalovirus exposure and HLA in healthy donors listed by TCRdb under 2017. Some background on the complete study: An earlier analysis of around 600 of the donors reported more than 250 Gb of sequence data and roughly 110 million unique TCR beta sequences from about 200 million T cells. To study patterns of TCR occurrence, a later analysis re-analyzed previously published TCR beta repertoires from under 750 donors and added high-resolution HLA genotyping. The study used immunosequencing to profile the T cell repertoires of under 700 subjects and linked those repertoires to cytomegalovirus serostatus. The study aimed to test whether signatures of past pathogen exposure could be identified by cataloging public T cell receptors. An earlier analysis of about 600 of the donors used high-throughput TCR beta sequencing to judge whether each TCR beta V gene segment behaved as functional or pseudogenic. Rather than using new phenotypic data, the later analysis identified candidate immune exposures from TCR beta sequences and from how often those sequences occurred across donors. A separate validation cohort of over a hundred different subjects was used in addition to the approximately 610-subject first cohort. All discovery cohort repertoires had been generated using a single sequencing platform. A handful of DR-DQ haplotypes were handled as single units for association and clustering because linkage in the cohort was strong. Typing coverage differed by locus: A, B, C, DRB1 and DQB1 were typed in roughly 629-630 donors, DQA1 in about 550, DPA1 in some 570, and DPB1 in roughly 470. Alongside the repertoire data, information on donor age, sex, ethnicity and CMV serostatus was compiled. An early release that covered fewer than 800 HLA-typed donors contained approximately 320 gigabases of sequencing data and tens of millions of unique TCR sequences. On average, roughly 200,000 unique TCR beta nucleotide sequences were sequenced per donor among 398 genotyped donors of the cohort, with roughly 18% of those sequences being non-productive. The genetic ancestry cluster associated with self-reported Caucasian donors included 65% to 90% of the 398 genotyped donors. Both class I and class II loci were covered by HLA typing, at four-digit resolution. To predict cytomegalovirus infection status, the study brought together high-throughput TCR immunosequencing, statistical association of individual TCRs with disease status, and machine learning. A later genetic analysis used genome-wide SNP genotypes for about 60% of the roughly 700 donors, treating that subset as a discovery cohort. Results the study describes overall, beyond this receptor: A later analysis found that TCR association rates varied across HLA loci, with DRB1 alleles showing the most associated TCRs and HLA-C alleles the fewest. When HLA alleles, especially DR and DQ, strongly co-occurred, attributing TCR associations to individual alleles was difficult. Presence/absence analyses assumed roughly uniform sequencing depth across donors, an assumption that may not hold. A cluster of highly shared sequence variants was judged likely to be a technical artifact of the sequencing pipeline. Correlated functional status among segregating V segments might be attributable to linkage disequilibrium, but an unknown experimental factor could not be ruled out. While some public TCRs were present in many individuals, most TCR sequences turned up only very rarely across donors. According to a later genetic analysis, donors in an Asian-associated ancestry cluster had fewer N-insertions in productive TCRs than the approximately 690-donor mean. The 87-base-pair reads could not distinguish some IMGT-functional V segments, including TRBV6-2 and TRBV6-3, so those segments were excluded. In a later analysis, HLA-associated TCR beta chains showed more clonal expansion and lower generation probabilities than non-associated chains that were equally common. A further reported finding was that TCR beta sequences accurately predicted the HLA-A and HLA-B alleles for most subjects in the first cohort. This cohort had only TCR beta chains sequenced, and the lack of alpha or paired-chain data limited which features could be detected. The authors suggested that the approach could potentially be generalized to other disease states and immunological phenotypes. Specific HLA alleles were associated with some 15,000 TCR beta sequences at a false discovery rate of 0.05 in a later analysis. Because some donors lacked HLA typing at each locus, the association tests relied only on the typed subset. According to a later analysis, most CMV-associated TCR beta chains appeared to be HLA-restricted, and the HLA associations seemed to be driven largely by CMV exposure. V-gene and J-gene trimming of TCR beta chains was associated with a missense DCLRE1C variant in a later genetic analysis, and the association was replicated in an independent cohort. According to a later analysis, parvovirus B19, influenza, CMV and Epstein-Barr virus appeared linked to several top co-occurrence clusters. A total of fewer than 200 TCR beta chains were listed by the study as associated with cytomegalovirus. Immune exposure information for the cohort was limited to CMV serostatus. In both the original and validation cohorts, the classifier was reported to diagnose cytomegalovirus status with high specificity and sensitivity. An earlier analysis of some 590 of the donors showed that most TCR beta V segments appeared in productive rearrangements either about 87% or about 30% of the time, which broadly matched IMGT annotations. Because counts were too low, some 16 rarely observed V segments, including chromosome 9 orphons, were excluded from the earlier analysis of 587 of the donors. In vitro tests confirmed that a few of the cytomegalovirus-associated TCR beta chains recognize cytomegalovirus antigens.

The cohort consisted of hundreds of healthy bone marrow donors. At the time of sampling, all cohort members were nominally healthy, though unrecorded immune exposures were likely present. The donor was CMV seropositive and belonged to the group of more than 250 seropositive cohort members. Every donor gave a peripheral blood sample, and the peripheral blood mononuclear cells from that sample were used for TCR beta sequencing. The Qiagen DNeasy Blood Extraction Kit was used to extract genomic DNA from the blood cell samples. V sheds 3 bases and J sheds 3 bases, leaving 11 bases between their ends. CDR3 length: 14 amino acids, cysteine to phenylalanine. This entry keeps only the CDR3 DNA: 42 bases, framed from base 1. CDR1 and CDR2 are read off the germline V gene (reference sequence) as LNHDA and SQIVND. Receptor libraries were prepared by the immunoSEQ multiplex PCR assay. For the multiplex PCR, a mixture combining 60 forward primers for TCR Vbeta segments and 13 reverse primers for TCR Jbeta segments was used. The CDR3 region of rearranged TCR beta genes was amplified from genomic DNA by a multiplex PCR assay. The amplified TCR beta libraries were sequenced on the Illumina HiSeq System as 87-base-pair reads. Turning to the authors' computational methods: Across the 600 to 700 repertoires, a later analysis counted 80 million or so unique TCR beta chains, around 11 million of which were shared by at least two donors. Raw reads were error-corrected and collapsed into unique sequences with a nearest-neighbor algorithm that merged closely related sequences to remove PCR and sequencing errors. V, D and J gene segments were assigned by aligning CDR3 sequences to IMGT reference sequences. For a sequence to be retained, a match of at least six nucleotides to both a V gene segment and a J gene segment was required. Rearrangements were called productive when the CDR3 lacked stop codons and stayed in frame with V and J; all others were non-productive. Following IMGT convention, CDR3 was defined as the stretch from the second conserved V-encoded cysteine up to the conserved J-encoded phenylalanine. The earlier analysis of more than 450 of the donors excluded sequences that lacked an unambiguous match to a single V gene segment. In an earlier analysis of approximately 590 of the donors, a V segment was called functional when productive rearrangements were above 56.7%, and segregating when the standard deviation between donors exceeded 5%. A statistical classification framework was developed to diagnose cytomegalovirus status using the catalog of TCR beta chain sequences. In a later analysis, V and J genes were assigned by comparing TCR nucleotide sequences against IMGT/GENE-DB human TR gene sequences. In a later analysis, CDR3 sequences and most-parsimonious VDJ recombination scenarios were assigned using the TCRdist pipeline. In a later analysis, each TCR beta chain was defined by its CDR3 amino acid sequence together with its V-gene family, and reads without a unique V-gene family were excluded. In a later analysis, approximately 590 highly shared, low-generation-probability nucleotide sequences were removed to address suspected cross-contamination and a sequencing artifact. In a later analysis, a clonal expansion index for each public chain was calculated from normalized within-repertoire ranks of inferred template counts. In a later analysis, generation probabilities were computed with a VDJ recombination model fitted to out-of-frame rearrangements, and the resulting probabilities were checked against IGoR. Hypergeometric tests were used in a later analysis to score TCR-TCR, TCR-HLA and TCR-CMV co-occurrence, with a repertoire-size bias correction applied to the TCR pairs. In a later analysis, false discovery rates were estimated by permuting HLA or CMV assignments 20 times. In a later analysis, co-occurring TCRs were grouped using DBSCAN, and TCRdist sequence similarity was added for clustering within HLA-allele-positive subsets. Co-occurrence clustering excluded repertoires with fewer than 30,000 or more than 120,000 public chains, plus five with anomalous nucleotide sharing. Here the immuneACCESS table is served through TCRdb, limited to in-frame sequences with V and J called. Missing clones are a known gap in these copies; in checked studies unresolved V genes cover under half, and the rest lacks a known reason. That table furnishes V, J and clone size, whereas the DNA furnished D and trimming. The sample records about 150,000 clones, roughly 9% of which are singletons. The top ten hold 5.5% to 8% of the sample.

A word on this clone: What this receptor recognizes is not known. The sample holds no much larger clone one base away, and base qualities are not on file.

This sequence was found in a woman aged 40 to 55 in good health and CMV-seropositive. The sample was PBMCs. The chain is made from TRBV19 and TRBJ1-2, with no D gene named confidently. The CDR3 protein is CASSIVRSDYGYTF. Read as DNA, the sequence is TGTGCCAGTAGTATTGTCAGAAGCGACTATGGCTACACCTTC.